This T cell receptor (beta chain) was sequenced in a study of T cell repertoires in cytomegalovirus infection (dated by TCRdb to the late 2010s). Turning to the overall study: Because public TCR beta signatures pointed to carriage of CMV infection together with the matching HLA type, the HLA type of each donor mattered for the analysis. Broad study findings and their caveats: In the ex vivo response, HLA-C-restricted CMV-specific TCR beta clonotypes were dominant, and in two of eight donors the single most frequent clonotype came from this HLA-C-restricted group. Carriers of CMV infection plus the relevant HLA type were discriminated by the cumulative frequency of public TCR beta family members in the study cohort and in an independent roughly 400-donor cohort.

Relative to germline, V is 6 bases shorter and J is 1 base shorter, with 9 bases between their ends. The germline V gene encodes CDR1 SGHAT and CDR2 FQNNGV. The CDR3 sequence holds 13 residues, the cysteine and phenylalanine included. This entry keeps only the CDR3 DNA: 39 bases, framed from base 1. This clonotype was picked up many times. Its antigen specificity is not known. A read error may explain this, as a much larger clone is one base away. The listed sequencing device is Illumina HiSeq 1500. Starting from the raw public reads, TCRdb applied fastp trimming at Q25, assembled clones with MiXCR and retained in-frame beta chains. Rows matching on CDR3 protein sequence are summarized as one entry with the most common DNA and genes. The sample table shows about 360,000 distinct CDR3 sequences, and 15% to 20% are seen once. Of the sample, around 10% falls within the top ten clones.

The sequencing input was PBMCs. The source is a human donor in good health (CMV status not recorded). Some clones in this sample may be carry-over from other donors' samples. The rearranged chain carries TRBV11-2 and TRBJ1-1; TRBD1 is possibly the D segment (6 matching bases). The CDR3 sequence is CASRSQGNTEAFF. The DNA reads TGTGCCAGCAGATCACAGGGGAACACTGAAGCTTTCTTT.